This T cell receptor (beta chain) was sequenced during a study of control samples from healthy donors and cancer patients. Per the germline V gene, CDR1 is MDHEN and CDR2 is SYDVKM. V dropped 9 bases and J dropped 3; count of bases not matched to a gene: 8. The CDR3 extends over 14 amino acids. Repertoires were generated with immunoSEQ multiplex PCR, while TCRdb's copy carries only in-frame clones and drops some. The repertoire holds about 51,000 clones, 85% to 90% seen once, with just under 40% in the top ten. The receptor comes from a man aged 45 to 65 with head and neck cancer. The rearrangement uses TRBV28 and TRBJ1-2, with 9 bases identical to TRBD1. The specimen was PBMCs. The CDR3 here is CARSAGQGHYGYTF. The CDR3 DNA reads as TGTGCCAGGTCTGCGGGACAGGGTCACTATGGCTACACCTTC.